This TCR beta chain was captured in a study of T cell repertoires in cytomegalovirus infection. Study context: TCR beta signatures that were public indicated CMV infection and matching HLA type.

TCRdb reanalysed the reads using MiXCR and keeps one entry per CDR3 protein. The sample includes roughly 100,000 distinct CDR3 sequences, under 50% of them seen just once. The CDR3 extends over 12 amino acids. V lost 1 base and J 10 bases, leaving 8 bases between the germline ends. Concerning this clonotype itself: The antigen is undetermined. This may be a read error, as it is one base from a much larger clone.

The sequence came from a human donor in good health (CMV status not recorded). Some clones in this sample may be carry-over from other donors' samples. The gene calls are TRBV12-3 or TRBV12-4 and TRBJ2-1; D gene uncertain. This specimen consisted of CD8+ T cells from cultured PBMCs, obtained from culture after CMV antigen stimulation. The CDR3 DNA is TGTGCCAGCAGTTTAGTCTGGATAGAGCAGTTCTTC. It encodes CASSLVWIEQFF.